The clone carrying this T cell receptor beta chain was seen only once. The sample belongs to a study of radiation and T cells in renal cell carcinoma. Produced via immunoSEQ multiplex PCR; TCRdb's table is partial and in-frame only. The table shows tens of thousands of clones, with over 75% occurring only once. This sample's time point: blood 4 weeks post-SBRT, at nephrectomy. Specified treatment: 15 Gy SBRT to primary tumor, nephrectomy 4 weeks later. Nephrectomy followed 15 Gy stereotactic body radiation by 4 weeks. Serial blood draws occurred at baseline and 2 and 4 weeks post-SBRT. Trimming took 5 bases from V and 3 from J; bases not matched to a gene: 6. Germline CDR1 and CDR2: LNHNV and YYDKDF (reference sequence). The CDR3 runs to 17 residues.

This sequence joins TRBV15 and TRBJ2-2; 13 positions match TRBD2. The source is a man aged 55 to 70 with renal cell carcinoma. The sequences come from blood, collected from a patient whose treatment included radiotherapy and nephrectomy. The CDR3 here is CATSPGTSGIDTGELFF. For the CDR3, the DNA is TGTGCCACCAGCCCCGGGACTAGCGGGATCGACACCGGGGAGCTGTTTTTT.